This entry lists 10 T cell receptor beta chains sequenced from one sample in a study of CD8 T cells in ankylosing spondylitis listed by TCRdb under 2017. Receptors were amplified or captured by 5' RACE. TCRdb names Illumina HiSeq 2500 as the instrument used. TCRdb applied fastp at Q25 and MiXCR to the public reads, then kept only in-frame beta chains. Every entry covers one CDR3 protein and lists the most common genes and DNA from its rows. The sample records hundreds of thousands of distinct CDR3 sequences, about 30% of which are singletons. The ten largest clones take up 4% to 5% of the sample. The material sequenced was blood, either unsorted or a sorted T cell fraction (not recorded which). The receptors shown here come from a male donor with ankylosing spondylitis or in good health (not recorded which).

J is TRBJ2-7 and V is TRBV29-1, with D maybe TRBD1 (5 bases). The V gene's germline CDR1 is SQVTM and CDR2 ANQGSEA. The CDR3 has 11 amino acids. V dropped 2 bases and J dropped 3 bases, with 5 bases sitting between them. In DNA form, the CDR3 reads TGCAGCGTTGAAAGGGGCTACGAGCAGTACTTC. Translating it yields CSVERGYEQYF.

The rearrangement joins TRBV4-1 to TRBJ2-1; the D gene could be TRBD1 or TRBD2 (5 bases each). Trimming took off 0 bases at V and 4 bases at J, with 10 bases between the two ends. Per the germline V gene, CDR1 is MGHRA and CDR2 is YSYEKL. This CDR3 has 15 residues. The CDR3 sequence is CASSQEGRRYNEQFF. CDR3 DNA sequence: TGCGCCAGCAGCCAAGAGGGACGAAGATACAATGAGCAGTTCTTC.

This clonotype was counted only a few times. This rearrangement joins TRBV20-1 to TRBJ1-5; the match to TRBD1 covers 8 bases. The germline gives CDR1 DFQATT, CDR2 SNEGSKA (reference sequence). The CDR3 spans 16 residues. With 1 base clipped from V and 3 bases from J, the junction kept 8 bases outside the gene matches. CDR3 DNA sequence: TGCAGTGCTAGAGGCCCCGGGACAGGACACAATCAGCCCCAGCATTTT. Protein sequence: CSARGPGTGHNQPQHF.

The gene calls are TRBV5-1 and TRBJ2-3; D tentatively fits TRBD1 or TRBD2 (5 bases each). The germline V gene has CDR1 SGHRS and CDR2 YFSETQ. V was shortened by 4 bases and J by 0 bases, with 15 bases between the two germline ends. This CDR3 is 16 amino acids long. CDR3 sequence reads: CASSPGRGSSTDTQYF. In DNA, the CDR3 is TGCGCCAGCAGCCCGGGAAGGGGATCTAGCACAGATACGCAGTATTTT.

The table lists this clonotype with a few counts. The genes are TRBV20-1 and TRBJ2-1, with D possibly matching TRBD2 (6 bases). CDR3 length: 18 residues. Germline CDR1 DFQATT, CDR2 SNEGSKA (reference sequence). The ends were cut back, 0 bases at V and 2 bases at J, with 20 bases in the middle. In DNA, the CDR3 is TGCAGTGCTAGAGATACGTTCAGGATGGCGGGGCCCTACAATGAGCAGTTCTTC. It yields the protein CSARDTFRMAGPYNEQFF.

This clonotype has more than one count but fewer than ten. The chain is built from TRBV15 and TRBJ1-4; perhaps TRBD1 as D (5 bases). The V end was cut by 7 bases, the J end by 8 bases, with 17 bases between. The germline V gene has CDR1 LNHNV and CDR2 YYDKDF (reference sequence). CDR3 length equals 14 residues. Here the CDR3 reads CATTFLQGGEKLFF. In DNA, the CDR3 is TGTGCCACCACCTTCCTTCAGGGTGGCGAAAAACTGTTTTTT.

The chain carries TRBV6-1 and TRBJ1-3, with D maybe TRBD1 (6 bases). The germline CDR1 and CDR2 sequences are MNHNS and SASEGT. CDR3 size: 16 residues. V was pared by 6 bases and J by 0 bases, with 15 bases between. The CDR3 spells CASRRTADFSGNTIYF. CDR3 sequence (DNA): TGTGCCAGCAGGCGGACAGCAGACTTCTCTGGAAACACCATATATTTT.

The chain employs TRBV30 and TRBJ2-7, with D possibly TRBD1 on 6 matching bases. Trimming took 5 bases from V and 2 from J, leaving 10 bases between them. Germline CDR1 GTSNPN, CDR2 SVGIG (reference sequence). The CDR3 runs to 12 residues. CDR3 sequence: CAWGQTTYEQYF. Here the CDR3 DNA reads TGTGCCTGGGGACAGACCACCTACGAGCAGTACTTC.

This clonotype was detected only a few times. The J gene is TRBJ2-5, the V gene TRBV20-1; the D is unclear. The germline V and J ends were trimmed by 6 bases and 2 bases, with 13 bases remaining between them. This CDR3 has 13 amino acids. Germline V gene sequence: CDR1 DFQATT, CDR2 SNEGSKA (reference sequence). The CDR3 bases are TGCAGTGCGTCGACTCTAACACAAGAGACCCAGTACTTC. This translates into CSASTLTQETQYF.

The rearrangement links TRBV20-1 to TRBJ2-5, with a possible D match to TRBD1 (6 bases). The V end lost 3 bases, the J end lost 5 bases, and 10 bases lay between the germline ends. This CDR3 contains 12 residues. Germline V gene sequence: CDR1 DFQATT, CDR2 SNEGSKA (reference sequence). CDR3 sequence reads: CSASTGMETQYF. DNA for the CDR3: TGCAGTGCTAGTACAGGGATGGAGACCCAGTACTTC.